Below are 23 T cell receptor beta chains sequenced from a single sample in a study of control samples from healthy donors and cancer patients. Some clones are missing from TCRdb's copy, which holds only in-frame ones; the method was immunoSEQ multiplex PCR. The sample has some 200,000 clones, 91% seen once. Specimen: blood. These receptors all stem from a woman aged 30 to 39 in good health.

The chain combines TRBV7-9 with TRBJ2-3; D is perhaps TRBD1 (6 bases). The germline CDR1 and CDR2 sequences are SEHNR and FQNEAQ (reference sequence). The V gene lost 3 bases and the J gene lost 4 bases, with 17 bases spanning the gap. The CDR3 totals 16 residues. The CDR3 is CASSFGEQGHADTQYF. CDR3 coding DNA: TGTGCCAGCAGCTTCGGAGAACAGGGTCACGCAGATACGCAGTATTTT. Drawing the rest from reference TRBV7-9 and TRBJ2-3, the complete variable domain is DTGVSQNPRHKITKRGQNVTFRCDPISEHNRLYWYRQTLGQGPEFLTYFQNEAQLEKSRLLSDRFSAERPKGSFSTLEIQRTEQGDSAMYLCASSFGEQGHADTQYFGPGTRLTVL.

Written as DNA, the CDR3 is TGTGCCAGCAGCTTCGATTCCCACCGCGAGCAGTACTTC. Protein: CASSFDSHREQYF. The chain carries TRBV11-2 and TRBJ2-7; no reliable D call. The CDR3 has 13 amino acids. The germline V gene encodes CDR1 SGHAT and CDR2 FQNNGV. With 3 bases removed from V and 6 bases from J, the gap between germline ends came to 12 bases.

V is TRBV14 and J is TRBJ1-5; D may be TRBD1 (6 bases). Germline loops: CDR1 SGHDN, CDR2 FVKESK. Between the trimmed V and J ends, which lost 0 bases and 2 bases, there was a span of 14 bases. This CDR3 region has 17 residues. The CDR3 loop reads CASSQDEQGWRNQPQHF. The DNA for the CDR3 is TGTGCCAGCAGCCAAGACGAACAGGGTTGGCGCAATCAGCCCCAGCATTTT.

V gene TRBV5-1 combines with J gene TRBJ1-1, with unresolved D. The CDR3 consists of 16 residues. CDR1 and CDR2 from the germline V gene are SGHRS and YFSETQ. The V end was cut by 0 bases, the J end by 0 bases, with 12 bases between. CDR3 region: CASSLGQVSLNTEAFF. The CDR3 bases are TGCGCCAGCAGCTTGGGCCAGGTCAGCCTGAACACTGAAGCTTTCTTT. The full variable domain, rest sourced from reference TRBV5-1 and TRBJ1-1, is KAGVTQTPRYLIKTRGQQVTLSCSPISGHRSVSWYQQTPGQGLQFLFEYFSETQRNKGNFPGRFSGRQFSNSRSEMNVSTLELGDSALYLCASSLGQVSLNTEAFFGQGTRLTVV.

The sample holds one count of this clone. The gene calls are TRBV5-1 and TRBJ1-1, with D possibly TRBD1 on 5 matching bases. Germline loops: CDR1 SGHRS, CDR2 YFSETQ. The CDR3 is made up of 16 amino acids. Trimming pared 0 bases from V and 3 bases from J, leaving 15 bases between. In nucleotides, the CDR3 is TGCGCCAGCAGCTTGGCCAGGGATAGGTTGGACACTGAAGCTTTCTTT. Translation: CASSLARDRLDTEAFF.

This clone was detected once. The chain uses TRBV30 and TRBJ1-1; D not resolved. The ends were cut back, 1 base at V and 1 base at J, with 7 bases in the middle. This CDR3 has 13 residues. In germline, CDR1 is GTSNPN, CDR2 SVGIG (reference sequence). Written as DNA, the CDR3 is TGTGCCTGGAGTGACCAAGGGAACACTGAAGCTTTCTTT. Protein: CAWSDQGNTEAFF.

J is TRBJ2-7 and V is TRBV10-3, with 11 bases fitting TRBD2. V shed 0 bases, J shed 3 bases, and the junction held 4 bases outside the gene matches. This CDR3 is 16 amino acids long. Germline CDR1 is ENHRY and CDR2 is SYGVKD. In nucleotides, the CDR3 is TGTGCCATCAGTGAGTCGACTAGCGGGAATTTCTACGAGCAGTACTTC. This codes for CAISESTSGNFYEQYF.

This chain connects TRBV7-2 to TRBJ1-6; 9 bases line up with TRBD1. Looked up from germline, CDR1 is SGHTA and CDR2 is FQGNSA. J gave up 10 bases and V 2 bases, and 3 bases lay outside the gene matches. The CDR3 consists of 14 residues. The CDR3: CASSLTGGRSPLHF. The DNA for the CDR3 is TGTGCCAGCAGCTTAACAGGGGGCCGGTCACCCCTCCACTTT.

This clone appeared a few times. This chain uses TRBV21-1 with TRBJ2-5; the table's D call of TRBD1 was not tested on the DNA. TRBV21-1 is noted as a pseudogene. The CDR3 loop spans 14 amino acids. CDR3 sequence reads: CASPNPDREETQYF. CDR3 DNA: TGTGCCAGCCCCAACCCTGACAGGGAAGAGACCCAGTACTTC.

This clone appeared a single time. The chain is built from TRBV18 and TRBJ1-5; D unresolved. Germline CDR1 is KGHSH and CDR2 is LQKENI. V lost 3 bases and J 7 bases, leaving 7 bases between the germline ends. The CDR3 consists of 12 residues. The CDR3: CASSPGGQPQHF. The DNA for the CDR3 is TGTGCCAGCTCACCGGGCGGGCAGCCCCAGCATTTT.

The chain is built from TRBV24-1 and TRBJ1-1, with 7 nucleotides matching TRBD1. CDR1 and CDR2 from the germline V gene are KGHDR and SFDVKD. The trim removed 2 bases at V and 5 bases at J, leaving 7 bases unmatched. This CDR3 spans 15 amino acids. CDR3 in amino acids: CATSDSAGGWTEAFF. CDR3 sequence (DNA): TGTGCCACCAGTGATTCAGCAGGGGGTTGGACTGAAGCTTTCTTT.

The chain joins TRBV6-1 to TRBJ2-7; D is undetermined. The CDR3 spans 13 residues. CDR1 is MNHNS, CDR2 SASEGT, per germline. V dropped 0 bases and J dropped 4 bases, with 7 bases sitting between them. The CDR3 sequence: CASSEAVWYEQYF. The CDR3, as DNA: TGTGCCAGCAGTGAAGCGGTTTGGTACGAGCAGTACTTC.

The genes are TRBV2 and TRBJ2-7, with TRBD2 identical over 11 bases. The V gene end was trimmed by 6 bases and the J gene end by 7 bases; junction bases not matched to a gene: 11. The CDR3 is 15 residues long. In germline, CDR1 is SNHLY, CDR2 FYNNEI. DNA for the CDR3: TGTGCCAGCAGGAAGAATATAGCGGGAGGGCGGGAGCAGTACTTC. Its translation: CASRKNIAGGREQYF.

V and J are TRBV12-5 and TRBJ2-3; possibly TRBD2 for D (6 bases). Germline assignment: CDR1 LGHNT and CDR2 FRNRAP. V was shortened by 6 bases and J by 2 bases, with 12 bases between the two germline ends. The CDR3 is made up of 14 amino acids. The CDR3 DNA reads TGTGCTAGTGGCCCCCGGGGGAACACAGATACGCAGTATTTT. Protein sequence: CASGPRGNTDTQYF.

This chain connects TRBV7-3 to TRBJ2-3, with 9 positions matching TRBD2. The V segment lost 1 base and the J segment 2 bases; nucleotides outside the gene matches: 4. Germline CDR1 reads SGHTA; CDR2 reads FQGTGA. The CDR3 runs to 16 residues. The DNA for the CDR3 is TGTGCCAGCAGCTTAATGGGCGGGAGGGCCACAGATACGCAGTATTTT. It translates to CASSLMGGRATDTQYF.

This clone was seen a handful of times. The chain recombines TRBV5-4 with TRBJ1-1; D call uncertain. Trimming cost V 0 bases and J 4 bases, with 13 bases left between them. The CDR3 totals 15 residues. Germline V lookup: CDR1 SGHNT, CDR2 YYREEE (reference sequence). DNA for the CDR3: TGTGCCAGCAGCTTGGTAATGGGCGGGAGCACTGAAGCTTTCTTT. It encodes CASSLVMGGSTEAFF.

The rearrangement links TRBV28 to TRBJ1-4; TRBD1 matches at 9 bases. Germline CDR1 is MDHEN and CDR2 is SYDVKM. This CDR3 is built from 16 residues. V gave up 5 bases and J gave up 7 bases; unmatched junction bases: 11. CDR3 residues: CASSTRRDRVGEKLFF. CDR3 DNA: TGTGCCAGCAGTACACGCCGGGACAGGGTTGGTGAAAAACTGTTTTTT. Full variable domain (remainder filled in from reference TRBV28 and TRBJ1-4): DVKVTQSSRYLVKRTGEKVFLECVQDMDHENMFWYRQDPGLGLRLIYFSYDVKMKEKGDIPEGYSVSREKKERFSLILESASTNQTSMYLCASSTRRDRVGEKLFFGSGTQLSVL.

As for this clone: The junction departs from the called germline gene at one end, perhaps through a read error. The genes are TRBV3-1 (or the pseudogene TRBV3-2) and TRBJ2-7; 7 bases match TRBD1. The CDR3 consists of 13 residues. Germline V lookup: CDR1 LGHDT, CDR2 YNNKEL (reference sequence). The CDR3 is CASSQGGRRGRDF. The CDR3, as DNA: TGTGCCAGCAGCCAAGGAGGTCGTAGGGGGCGGGACTTC.

The chain uses TRBV11-2 and TRBJ2-1, with 11 bases fitting TRBD2. The V gene's germline CDR1 is SGHAT and CDR2 FQNNGV. J lost 3 bases, V lost 5 bases, and 6 bases had no gene match. The CDR3 is 16 amino acids. CDR3 DNA: TGTGCCAGCAGCACTGGGACTAGCGGCCTCTACAATGAGCAGTTCTTC. Its protein product is CASSTGTSGLYNEQFF.

The chain has TRBV3-1 (or the pseudogene TRBV3-2) and TRBJ1-6; 9 nucleotides match TRBD1. J lost 7 bases, V lost 3 bases, and 4 bases had no gene match. The CDR3 spans 15 residues. Germline lookup yields CDR1 LGHDT and CDR2 YNNKEL (reference sequence). The CDR3 region has the DNA TGTGCCAGCAGCCACCCGGGACAGGGCAATTCACCCCTCCACTTT. It yields the protein CASSHPGQGNSPLHF.

The chain carries TRBV6-2 or TRBV6-3 and TRBJ1-5; 7 positions match TRBD1. The CDR3 is 16 residues long. Germline assignment: CDR1 MNHEY and CDR2 SVGEGT. V was pared by 2 bases and J by 5 bases, with 9 bases of the junction left unmatched. The CDR3 here is CASSYKGRGRDQPQHF. For the CDR3, the DNA is TGTGCCAGCAGTTACAAGGGGAGGGGGCGAGATCAGCCCCAGCATTTT.

This clone was recorded only once. The DNA is omitted, as the CDR3 cannot be located on it reliably, and the CDR3 follows TCRdb's listing. This chain connects TRBV4-3 to TRBJ2-2; TRBD2, the table's D call, lacks a check against the DNA. Germline assignment: CDR1 LGHNA and CDR2 YSLEER. The CDR3 comprises 18 residues, both ends counted. The CDR3 region is CASSPRLAGGPGPGSCFF.

Worth noting for this clone: The same CDR3 arises from other DNA sequences in this sample as well. The V gene is TRBV18, the J gene TRBJ1-4; 9 nucleotides agree with TRBD1. The V segment lost 6 bases and the J segment 4 bases; nucleotides outside the gene matches: 3. The CDR3 loop spans 14 amino acids. CDR1 and CDR2 from the germline V gene are KGHSH and LQKENI. The CDR3 coding sequence is TGTGCCAGCTCCCCGGGACAGGGTAATGAAAAACTGTTTTTT. Protein product: CASSPGQGNEKLFF.